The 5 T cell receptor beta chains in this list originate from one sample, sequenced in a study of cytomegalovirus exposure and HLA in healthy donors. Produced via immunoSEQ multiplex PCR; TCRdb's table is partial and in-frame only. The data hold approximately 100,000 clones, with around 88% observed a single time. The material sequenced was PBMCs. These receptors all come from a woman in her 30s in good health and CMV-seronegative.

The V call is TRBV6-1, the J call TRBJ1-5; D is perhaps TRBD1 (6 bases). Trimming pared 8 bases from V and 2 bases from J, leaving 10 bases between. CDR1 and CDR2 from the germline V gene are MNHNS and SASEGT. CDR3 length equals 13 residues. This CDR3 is CASRQDGNQPQHF. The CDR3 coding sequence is TGTGCCAGCCGACAGGATGGCAATCAGCCCCAGCATTTT.

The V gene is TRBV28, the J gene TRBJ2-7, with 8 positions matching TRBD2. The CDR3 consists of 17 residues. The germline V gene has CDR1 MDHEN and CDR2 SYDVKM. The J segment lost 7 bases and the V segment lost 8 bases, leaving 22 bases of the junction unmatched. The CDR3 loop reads CASLKLPSGLGFGEQYF. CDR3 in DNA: TGTGCCAGCCTTAAGCTACCCTCGGGACTAGGATTTGGGGAGCAGTACTTC.

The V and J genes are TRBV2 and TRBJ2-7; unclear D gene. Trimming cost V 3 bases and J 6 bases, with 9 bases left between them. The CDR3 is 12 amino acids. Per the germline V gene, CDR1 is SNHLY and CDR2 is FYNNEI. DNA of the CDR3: TGTGCCAGCAGTGAGGTACTGGTCGAGCAGTACTTC. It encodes CASSEVLVEQYF. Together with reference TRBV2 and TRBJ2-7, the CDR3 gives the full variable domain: EPEVTQTPSHQVTQMGQEVILRCVPISNHLYFYWYRQILGQKVEFLVSFYNNEISEKSEIFDDQFSVERPDGSNFTLKIRSTKLEDSAMYFCASSEVLVEQYFGPGTRLTVT.

The DNA of the CDR3 is TGTGCCAGCAGCCCAAACAGGGGGCCCTCCTACGAGCAGTACTTC. This gives the protein CASSPNRGPSYEQYF. The rearrangement joins TRBV7-9 to TRBJ2-7, with 9 bases lining up with TRBD1. Trimming at V came to 5 bases and at J to 0 bases, leaving 5 bases not matched to a gene. CDR3 length equals 15 residues. Per the germline V gene, CDR1 is SEHNR and CDR2 is FQNEAQ (reference sequence).

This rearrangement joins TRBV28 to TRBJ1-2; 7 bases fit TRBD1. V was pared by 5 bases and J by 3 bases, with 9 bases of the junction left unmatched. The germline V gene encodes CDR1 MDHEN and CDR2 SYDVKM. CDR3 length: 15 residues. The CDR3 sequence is CASSRTGDAYYGYTF. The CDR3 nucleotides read TGTGCCAGCAGTAGAACAGGGGATGCTTACTATGGCTACACCTTC.